Presented here are 22 T cell receptor beta chains from one specimen sequenced in a study of T cell repertoires in cytomegalovirus infection. TCRdb re-called the reads through MiXCR, storing one row per CDR3 protein. The table lists around 710,000 distinct CDR3 sequences, roughly 29% of them singletons. Their target antigens are unknown. This material consisted of cultured CD8+ T cells from PBMCs, taken from culture after CMV antigen stimulation. Receptor source: a human donor in good health (CMV status not recorded). Some clones in this sample may be carry-over from other donors' samples.

The chain combines TRBV5-1 with TRBJ2-6; D unclear. V lost 5 bases, J lost 4 bases, and 19 bases lay in between. The CDR3 extends over 17 amino acids. CDR1 and CDR2 (germline): SGHRS, YFSETQ. The CDR3 loop is CASRPNRVGFGANVLTF. The DNA of the CDR3 is TGCGCCAGCAGACCCAACCGGGTGGGGTTCGGGGCCAACGTCCTGACTTTC.

This rearrangement joins TRBV9 to TRBJ2-1; possibly TRBD1 for D (6 bases). Germline values: CDR1 SGDLS, CDR2 YYNGEE. V dropped 0 bases and J dropped 7 bases, with 17 bases sitting between them. The CDR3 extends over 16 amino acids. The CDR3 loop reads CASSVVLGAMGNEQFF. The DNA for the CDR3 is TGTGCCAGCAGCGTAGTGCTGGGGGCCATGGGTAATGAGCAGTTCTTC.

This clonotype was detected only once. In DNA form, the CDR3 reads TGCAGTGCTAGAGATGGTTCGAGCGGGGGCCCCTCCTACGAGCAGTACTTC. Its translation: CSARDGSSGGPSYEQYF. The chain has TRBV20-1 and TRBJ2-7, with 8 bases fitting TRBD2. With 0 bases clipped from V and 0 bases from J, the junction kept 10 bases outside the gene matches. This CDR3 region has 17 residues. Per the germline V gene, CDR1 is DFQATT and CDR2 is SNEGSKA (reference sequence).

The V call is TRBV18, the J call TRBJ2-7, with D possibly matching TRBD1 (5 bases). This CDR3 region has 17 residues. Per the germline V gene, CDR1 is KGHSH and CDR2 is LQKENI. Trimming removed 5 bases at V and 5 bases at J, with 25 bases between. The CDR3 loop reads CASSAWVIEKGLHEQYF. CDR3 coding DNA: TGTGCCAGCTCAGCCTGGGTAATCGAAAAGGGGCTCCACGAGCAGTACTTC.

This clonotype was found a few times. CDR3 coding DNA: TGTGCCGGGGGTGGCTACAATGAGCAGTTCTTC. The encoded protein is CAGGGYNEQFF. The genes are TRBV6-6 and TRBJ2-1; D may be TRBD1 or TRBD2 (5 bases each). The V gene lost 11 bases and the J gene lost 3 bases, with 8 bases spanning the gap. CDR1 and CDR2 from the germline V gene are MNHNY and SVGAGI (reference sequence). The CDR3 length is 11 residues.

J is TRBJ2-1 and V is TRBV4-2; tentatively, D is TRBD2 (6 bases). V was trimmed by 1 base and J by 8 bases, leaving 15 bases between them. The CDR3 loop spans 15 amino acids. Germline V lookup: CDR1 LGHNA, CDR2 YNFKEQ. In DNA, the CDR3 is TGTGCCAGCAGCCAAGCCCCCACTAGCCTCGATGAGCAGTTCTTC. Protein sequence: CASSQAPTSLDEQFF.

A single count supports this clonotype. The rearrangement links TRBV7-6 to TRBJ2-4; no clear D. The CDR3 consists of 17 residues. In germline, CDR1 is SGHVS, CDR2 FNYEAQ. The ends were cut back, 3 bases at V and 0 bases at J, with 15 bases in the middle. CDR3 DNA sequence: TGTGCCAGCAGCTTCCCCGAATCCTTGGGAGCCAAAAACATTCAGTACTTC. Its translation: CASSFPESLGAKNIQYF.

This clonotype was seen repeatedly, ten times or more. The V gene is TRBV7-3, the J gene TRBJ2-6; the match to TRBD2 covers 11 bases. Germline loops: CDR1 SGHTA, CDR2 FQGTGA. CDR3 size: 18 residues. V shed 5 bases, J shed 0 bases, and the junction held 6 bases outside the gene matches. The CDR3 DNA is TGTGCCAGCAGCCCTGGACTAGCGGGCGACTCTGGGGCCAACGTCCTGACTTTC. Residues: CASSPGLAGDSGANVLTF.

This clonotype was seen more than once but under ten times. CDR3 nucleotides: TGTGCCAGCGGAGGGGTAGCCTACAATGAGCAGTTCTTC. It codes for CASGGVAYNEQFF. The chain joins TRBV12-3 or TRBV12-4 to TRBJ2-1, with a possible D match to TRBD2 (6 bases). Between the trimmed V and J ends, which lost 8 bases and 2 bases, there was a span of 10 bases. CDR3 length equals 13 residues.

J is TRBJ2-7 and V is TRBV6-2 or TRBV6-3; 7 bases align to TRBD2. Germline loops: CDR1 MNHEY, CDR2 SVGEGT. Unmatched junction bases numbered 10, after V lost 1 base and J lost 4 bases. There are 16 residues in the CDR3. As DNA, the CDR3 is TGTGCCAGCAGTTACTTGTCTCTGGCGGGGGTTTACGAGCAGTACGTC. Residues: CASSYLSLAGVYEQYV.

The J gene is TRBJ2-7, the V gene TRBV7-8, with D possibly being TRBD2 (5 bases). CDR1 and CDR2 (germline): SGHVS, FQNEAQ. This CDR3 has 15 residues. V lost 3 bases and J lost 5, with 17 bases in between. CDR3 coding DNA: TGTGCCAGCAGCTTGGAGGCGGGTTCACTCGACGAGCAGTACTTC. It yields the protein CASSLEAGSLDEQYF.

This clonotype was seen a few times. V is TRBV18 and J is TRBJ2-7; D gene unclear. CDR1 is KGHSH and CDR2 is LQKENI in the germline V gene. The CDR3 contains 13 residues. The germline V and J ends were trimmed by 3 bases and 4 bases, with 10 bases remaining between them. The CDR3 DNA reads TGTGCCAGCTCACCCGGACGGTTTTACGAGCAGTACGTC. It encodes CASSPGRFYEQYV.

The V call is TRBV7-8, the J call TRBJ2-2; D possibly uses TRBD1 or TRBD2 (5 bases each). This CDR3 comprises 17 residues. Trimming pared 5 bases from V and 0 bases from J, leaving 16 bases between. The V gene's germline CDR1 is SGHVS and CDR2 FQNEAQ. CDR3 in DNA: TGTGCCAGCAGCCCACGCTGGGGGAGTACGAACACCGGGGAGCTGTTTTTT. Translation: CASSPRWGSTNTGELFF.

In its sample, this clonotype was seen a few times. The CDR3 protein is CASSDAPAGYNEQFF. The CDR3 bases are TGTGCCAGCAGCGACGCCCCAGCGGGATACAATGAGCAGTTCTTC. The chain recombines TRBV5-6 with TRBJ2-1, with 7 bases identical to TRBD2. The ends lost 4 bases at V and 4 bases at J; junction bases unmatched: 8. Germline V gene lookup returns CDR1 SGHDT and CDR2 YYEEEE. This CDR3 is 15 amino acids long. Together with reference TRBV5-6 and TRBJ2-1, the CDR3 gives the full variable domain: DAGVTQSPTHLIKTRGQQVTLRCSPKSGHDTVSWYQQALGQGPQFIFQYYEEEERQRGNFPDRFSGHQFPNYSSELNVNALLLGDSALYLCASSDAPAGYNEQFFGPGTRLTVL.

This chain uses TRBV29-1 with TRBJ2-1; 9 positions agree with TRBD1. Trimming cost V 6 bases and J 5 bases; bases outside gene matches: 11. CDR1 and CDR2 from the germline V gene are SQVTM and ANQGSEA. CDR3 length equals 15 residues. CDR3 bases: TGCAGCGTCCACCCCGGGGACAGGGTAGACAATGAGCAGTTCTTC. It yields the protein CSVHPGDRVDNEQFF.

The gene calls are TRBV14 and TRBJ2-3, with 8 bases matching TRBD2. The V gene end was trimmed by 0 bases and the J gene end by 3 bases; junction bases not matched to a gene: 8. The CDR3 has 17 amino acids. CDR1 SGHDN and CDR2 FVKESK come from the germline V gene. The CDR3: CASSQDLKGLGTDTQYF. Here the CDR3 DNA reads TGTGCCAGCAGCCAAGATCTAAAGGGACTAGGGACAGATACGCAGTATTTT.

The chain has TRBV19 and TRBJ2-1, with 9 positions matching TRBD1. The germline V gene has CDR1 LNHDA and CDR2 SQIVND (reference sequence). This CDR3 region has 14 residues. J lost 2 bases, V lost 7 bases, and 3 bases had no gene match. CDR3 nucleotides: TGTGCCAGTAAGACAGGGGGGCCCTACAATGAGCAGTTCTTC. Translation: CASKTGGPYNEQFF.

This clonotype was observed many times. V usage is TRBV7-2 and J usage is TRBJ2-1; the D is unclear. Trimming stripped 5 bases from V and 5 bases from J, with 16 bases between. CDR1 and CDR2 (germline): SGHTA, FQGNSA. This CDR3 has 15 residues. This chain's CDR3 is CASSLLGSPDNEQFF. The DNA for the CDR3 is TGTGCCAGCAGCCTTCTTGGGTCTCCGGACAATGAGCAGTTCTTC. The full variable domain, rest sourced from reference TRBV7-2 and TRBJ2-1, is GAGVSQSPSNKVTEKGKDVELRCDPISGHTALYWYRQSLGQGLEFLIYFQGNSAPDKSGLPSDRFSAERTGGSVSTLTIQRTQQEDSAVYLCASSLLGSPDNEQFFGPGTRLTVL.

This clonotype was observed at least ten times. CDR3 sequence (DNA): TGTGCCAGCAGTGAAGACGGGTCATGGGCTCGGACTGGAAACACCATATATTTT. Translating it yields CASSEDGSWARTGNTIYF. This chain links TRBV6-1 with TRBJ1-3; D is unclear. The V end was cut by 1 base, the J end by 2 bases, with 18 bases between. There are 18 residues in the CDR3. CDR1 and CDR2 (germline): MNHNS, SASEGT.

A few counts support this clonotype. The chain is built from TRBV6-1 and TRBJ2-5; D may be TRBD1 (5 bases). Germline lookup yields CDR1 MNHNS and CDR2 SASEGT. V shed 10 bases and J shed 3 bases, with 15 bases lying between them. This CDR3 has 13 residues. CDR3 amino acids: CATLGPLKETQYF. The CDR3 nucleotides read TGTGCCACCCTGGGGCCGCTGAAAGAGACCCAGTACTTC.

This clonotype was picked up a small number of times. J is TRBJ2-3 and V is TRBV12-5; D might be TRBD2 (6 bases). The CDR3 has 18 residues. The V gene's germline CDR1 is LGHNT and CDR2 FRNRAP. Deletions cut 3 bases from V and 0 bases from J, with 19 bases between. The CDR3 DNA reads TGTGCTAGTGGTTTCCTGACTAGGGAAACCTCTAGCACAGATACGCAGTATTTT. Translated, it gives CASGFLTRETSSTDTQYF.

This clonotype was observed a few times. The chain joins TRBV20-1 to TRBJ2-2, with 10 bases matching TRBD2. Germline CDR1 and CDR2: DFQATT and SNEGSKA (reference sequence). This CDR3 has 15 amino acids. The V and J ends lost 3 bases and 6 bases, in that order; junction bases with no gene match: 7. The CDR3 sequence is CSARRSGGAAGELFF. The CDR3 DNA sequence: TGCAGTGCTAGGAGGAGCGGGGGGGCCGCCGGGGAGCTGTTTTTT.